The text below deals with one TCR beta chain. Its ends do not fully match the called genes, so a read error is possible. The same CDR3 arises from other DNA sequences in this sample as well. The CDR3 has 13 amino acids. Germline V lookup: CDR1 LGHNT, CDR2 FRNRAP. The entry originates in a study of OX40 agonist ivuxolimab in advanced cancers. Overall study context: Patients were dosed with the agonistic anti-OX40 (CD134) antibody ivuxolimab. Partial responses were observed in three patients, of whom one had hepatocellular carcinoma and two had cutaneous melanoma.

Sequencing used immunoSEQ multiplex PCR; TCRdb keeps in-frame clones, though not all of them. Among 55,000 to 75,000 clones listed, 75% to 85% were seen once. The source of this sequence is an adult with an advanced solid tumor such as melanoma, head and neck, liver or kidney cancer. Specimen: CD4+ or CD8+ T cells sorted from blood, collected in a trial of the OX40 agonist ivuxolimab. This chain connects TRBV12-5 to TRBJ1-1; the match to TRBD1 covers 9 bases. CDR3 residues: CASGLVQGAEAFF. For the CDR3, the DNA is TGTGCTAGTGGTTTGGTACAGGGGGCTGAAGCCTTCTTT.